The 10 T cell receptor beta chains presented below share a single source sample, sequenced in a study of Ad26.COV2.S vaccination and SARS-CoV-2 variants (dated by TCRdb to the early 2020s). The treatment or condition tag for this specimen amounts to: about 20 received Ad26.COV2.S at low or high dose, single or two shots; 5 received placebo; per-sample allocation not given. Repertoires of vaccine and placebo recipients were sequenced from samples collected on day 63 after the first injection. Library construction relied on the immunoSEQ multiplex PCR assay. The table was pulled from immuneACCESS by TCRdb, which kept in-frame rearrangements only. Such tables lose some clones; where checked, under half of the loss comes from unresolved V genes, and the rest has no known cause. This sample gives some 300,000 clones in total; about 86% of them show up just once. The ten largest clones take up 1.5% to 2% of the sample.

The sequenced sample was peripheral blood, obtained in a trial of Ad26.COV2.S vaccine versus placebo. All receptors derive from a person between 18 and 59 years old who received the Ad26.COV2.S COVID-19 vaccine or a placebo.

The chain is built from TRBV7-8 and TRBJ2-5, with D hard to call. V gave up 6 bases and J gave up 0 bases, with 14 bases separating them. The CDR3 has 15 residues. The germline V gene has CDR1 SGHVS and CDR2 FQNEAQ. This chain's CDR3 is CASREISTNQETQYF. The CDR3, as DNA: TGTGCCAGCAGAGAGATATCGACCAACCAAGAGACCCAGTACTTC.

V and J are TRBV5-1 and TRBJ1-4; TRBD1 agrees at 8 bases. The germline CDR1 and CDR2 sequences are SGHRS and YFSETQ. This CDR3 is built from 15 residues. Trimming cost V 0 bases and J 4 bases; bases outside gene matches: 2. This CDR3 is CASSLGDRNNEKLFF. The CDR3 DNA follows: TGCGCCAGCAGCTTGGGGGACAGGAATAATGAAAAACTGTTTTTT.

This rearrangement joins TRBV27 to TRBJ1-6; D perhaps matches TRBD1 (6 bases). Germline CDR1 and CDR2: MNHEY and SMNVEV (reference sequence). The CDR3 has 15 amino acids. Trimming took 6 bases from V and 7 from J, leaving 16 bases between them. CDR3 in amino acids: CASRVRGAMNSPLHF. The CDR3 DNA is TGTGCCAGCAGGGTCCGGGGGGCGATGAATTCACCCCTCCACTTT.

The rearrangement links TRBV5-1 to TRBJ1-1, with D hard to call. The CDR3 is 14 residues long. Trimming stripped 0 bases from V and 0 bases from J, with 6 bases between. Germline values: CDR1 SGHRS, CDR2 YFSETQ. The CDR3 DNA follows: TGCGCCAGCAGCTTGGCCCCCGTGAACACTGAAGCTTTCTTT. Translating gives CASSLAPVNTEAFF.

The chain has TRBV9 and TRBJ2-6; D call uncertain. V lost 3 bases, J lost 0 bases, and 4 bases lay in between. The CDR3 contains 14 residues. Germline-derived CDR1 and CDR2 are SGDLS and YYNGEE. CDR3 in amino acids: CASSGHSGANVLTF. For the CDR3, the DNA is TGTGCCAGCAGCGGACACTCTGGGGCCAACGTCCTGACTTTC.

The chain is built from TRBV4-1 and TRBJ2-2; TRBD1 is a possible D gene (5 bases). Germline CDR1 reads MGHRA; CDR2 reads YSYEKL. There are 18 residues in the CDR3. The V end was cut by 0 bases, the J end by 5 bases, with 19 bases between. CDR3 nucleotide sequence: TGCGCCAGCAGCCAAGAACCATTCACAGGCGGAAGGACCGGGGAGCTGTTTTTT. Protein product: CASSQEPFTGGRTGELFF.

V is TRBV18 and J is TRBJ2-7; no reliable D call. Per the germline V gene, CDR1 is KGHSH and CDR2 is LQKENI. The germline V and J ends were trimmed by 5 bases and 0 bases, with 17 bases remaining between them. This CDR3 contains 16 residues. CDR3: CASSLFSTVDSYEQYF. DNA for the CDR3: TGTGCCAGCTCATTGTTTAGTACAGTCGACTCCTACGAGCAGTACTTC.

The chain is built from TRBV7-3 and TRBJ2-1, with TRBD2 identical over 10 bases. This CDR3 spans 17 amino acids. The V segment lost 6 bases and the J segment 6 bases; nucleotides outside the gene matches: 14. Germline V gives CDR1 SGHTA, CDR2 FQGTGA. CDR3: CASSPQAGGLDGNEQFF. The CDR3, as DNA: TGTGCCAGCAGTCCTCAAGCGGGGGGGCTCGATGGCAATGAGCAGTTCTTC.

Here the CDR3 reads CASSIRGTGGVSSYNEQFF. As DNA, the CDR3 is TGTGCCAGTAGTATCCGAGGGACAGGGGGCGTAAGCTCCTACAATGAGCAGTTCTTC. This rearrangement joins TRBV19 to TRBJ2-1; 12 nucleotides match TRBD1. Germline CDR1 is LNHDA and CDR2 is SQIVND (reference sequence). The CDR3 is 19 amino acids. V lost 3 bases, J lost 0 bases, and 9 bases stayed unmatched.

The chain links TRBV5-1 to TRBJ2-5; D possibly uses TRBD1 or TRBD2 (5 bases each). V lost 2 bases and J 5 bases, leaving 16 bases between the germline ends. Germline CDR1 is SGHRS and CDR2 is YFSETQ. This CDR3 region has 15 residues. This CDR3 is CASSFEGASLETQYF. CDR3 sequence (DNA): TGCGCCAGCAGCTTCGAAGGGGCTAGCTTGGAGACCCAGTACTTC.